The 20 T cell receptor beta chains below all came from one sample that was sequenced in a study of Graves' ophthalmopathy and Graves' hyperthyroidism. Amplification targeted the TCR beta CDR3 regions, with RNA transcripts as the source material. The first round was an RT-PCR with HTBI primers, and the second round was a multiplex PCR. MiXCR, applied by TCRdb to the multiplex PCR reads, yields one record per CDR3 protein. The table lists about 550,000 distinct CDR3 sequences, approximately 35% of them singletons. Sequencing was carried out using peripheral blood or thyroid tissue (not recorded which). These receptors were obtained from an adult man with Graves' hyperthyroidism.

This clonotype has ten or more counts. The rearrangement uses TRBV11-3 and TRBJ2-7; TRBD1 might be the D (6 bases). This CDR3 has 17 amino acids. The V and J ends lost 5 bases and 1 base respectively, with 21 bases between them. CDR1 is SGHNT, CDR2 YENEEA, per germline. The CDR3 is CASSPKWSRGRSYEQYF. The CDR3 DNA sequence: TGTGCCAGCAGCCCCAAGTGGAGCAGGGGACGGTCCTACGAGCAGTACTTC.

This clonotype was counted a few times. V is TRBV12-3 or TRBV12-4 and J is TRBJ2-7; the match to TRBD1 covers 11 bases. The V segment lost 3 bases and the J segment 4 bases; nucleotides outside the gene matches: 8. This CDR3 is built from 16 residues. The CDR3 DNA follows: TGTGCCAGCAGTTTGCGCCCTGGACAGGGGGCTTACGAGCAGTACTTC. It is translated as CASSLRPGQGAYEQYF.

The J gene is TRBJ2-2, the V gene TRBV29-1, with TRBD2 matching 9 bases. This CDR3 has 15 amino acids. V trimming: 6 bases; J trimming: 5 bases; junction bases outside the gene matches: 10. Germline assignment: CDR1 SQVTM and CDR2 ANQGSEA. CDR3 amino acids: CSVEIASGRTGELFF. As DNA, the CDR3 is TGCAGCGTCGAGATAGCCAGCGGGAGGACCGGGGAGCTGTTTTTT.

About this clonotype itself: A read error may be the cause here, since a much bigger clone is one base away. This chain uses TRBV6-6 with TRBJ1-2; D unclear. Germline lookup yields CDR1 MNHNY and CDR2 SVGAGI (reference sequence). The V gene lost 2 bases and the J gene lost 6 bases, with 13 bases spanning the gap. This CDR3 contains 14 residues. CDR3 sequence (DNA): TGTGCCAGCAGTTACCCCGGGATATCGAATGGCTACACCTTC. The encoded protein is CASSYPGISNGYTF.

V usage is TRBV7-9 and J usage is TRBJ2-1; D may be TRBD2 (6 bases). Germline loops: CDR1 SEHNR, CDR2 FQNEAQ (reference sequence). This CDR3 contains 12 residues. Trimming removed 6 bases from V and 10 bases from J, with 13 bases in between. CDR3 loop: CASSTGVYEQFF. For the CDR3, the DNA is TGTGCCAGCAGTACGGGGGTATACGAGCAGTTCTTC.

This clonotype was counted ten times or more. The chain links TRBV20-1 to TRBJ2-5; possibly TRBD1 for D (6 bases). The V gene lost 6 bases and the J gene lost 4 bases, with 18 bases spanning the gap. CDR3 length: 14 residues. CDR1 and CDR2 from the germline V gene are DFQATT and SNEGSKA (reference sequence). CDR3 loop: CSAYPTGMVETQYF. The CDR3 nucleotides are TGCAGTGCCTATCCTACAGGGATGGTAGAGACCCAGTACTTC.

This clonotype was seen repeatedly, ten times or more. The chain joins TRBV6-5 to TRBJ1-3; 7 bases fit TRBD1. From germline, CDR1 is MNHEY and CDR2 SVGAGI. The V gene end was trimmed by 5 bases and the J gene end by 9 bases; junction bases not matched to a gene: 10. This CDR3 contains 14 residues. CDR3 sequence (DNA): TGTGCCAGCAGTCCACCGGGACAGCGGGGCACCATATATTTT. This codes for CASSPPGQRGTIYF.

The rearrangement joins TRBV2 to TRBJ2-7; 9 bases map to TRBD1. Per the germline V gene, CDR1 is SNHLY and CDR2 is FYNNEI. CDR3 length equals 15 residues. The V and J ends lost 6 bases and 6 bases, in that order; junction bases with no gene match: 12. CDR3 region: CASSGPTGGWSEQYF. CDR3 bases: TGTGCCAGCAGCGGGCCCACAGGGGGCTGGTCCGAGCAGTACTTC. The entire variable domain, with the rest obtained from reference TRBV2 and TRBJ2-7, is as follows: EPEVTQTPSHQVTQMGQEVILRCVPISNHLYFYWYRQILGQKVEFLVSFYNNEISEKSEIFDDQFSVERPDGSNFTLKIRSTKLEDSAMYFCASSGPTGGWSEQYFGPGTRLTVT.

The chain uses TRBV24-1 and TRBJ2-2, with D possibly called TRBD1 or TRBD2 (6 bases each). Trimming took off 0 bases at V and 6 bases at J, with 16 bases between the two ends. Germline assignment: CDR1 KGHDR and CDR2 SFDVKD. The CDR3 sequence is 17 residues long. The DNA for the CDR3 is TGTGCCACCAGTGATTTGAGGGGGGACCTACCACCCGGGGAGCTGTTTTTT. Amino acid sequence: CATSDLRGDLPPGELFF.

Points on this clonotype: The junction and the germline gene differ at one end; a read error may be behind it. CDR3 amino acids: CASSLELGGRGTKYF. CDR3 DNA: TGTGCCAGCAGCTTAGAGCTTGGGGGCAGGGGGACCAAGTACTTC. The chain has TRBV11-2 and TRBJ2-5; 7 bases line up with TRBD1. The CDR3 spans 15 residues. Germline V gene lookup returns CDR1 SGHAT and CDR2 FQNNGV. Using reference TRBV11-2 and TRBJ2-5 for the parts outside the CDR3, the full variable domain is EAGVAQSPRYKIIEKRQSVAFWCNPISGHATLYWYQQILGQGPKLLIQFQNNGVVDDSQLPKDRFSAERLKGVDSTLKIQPAKLEDSAVYLCASSLELGGRGTKYFGPGTRLLVL.

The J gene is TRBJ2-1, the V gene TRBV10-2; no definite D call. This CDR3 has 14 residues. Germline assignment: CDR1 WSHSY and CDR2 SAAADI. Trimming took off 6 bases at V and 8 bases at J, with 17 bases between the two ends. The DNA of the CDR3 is TGCGCCAGCAGGACCGGCACCACTGGGGATGAGCAGTTCTTC. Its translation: CASRTGTTGDEQFF.

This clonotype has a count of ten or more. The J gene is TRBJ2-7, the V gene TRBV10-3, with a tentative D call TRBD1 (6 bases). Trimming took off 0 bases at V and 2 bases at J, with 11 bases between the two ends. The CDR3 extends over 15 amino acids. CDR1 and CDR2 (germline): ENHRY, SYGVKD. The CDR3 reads CAISESPGAAYEQYF. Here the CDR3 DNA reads TGTGCCATCAGTGAGTCGCCAGGGGCTGCCTACGAGCAGTACTTC.

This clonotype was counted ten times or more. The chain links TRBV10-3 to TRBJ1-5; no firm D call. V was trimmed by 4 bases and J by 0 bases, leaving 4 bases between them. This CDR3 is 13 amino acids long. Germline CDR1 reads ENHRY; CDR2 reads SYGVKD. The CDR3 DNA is TGTGCCATCAGTGGTCGTAGCAATCAGCCCCAGCATTTT. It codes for CAISGRSNQPQHF.

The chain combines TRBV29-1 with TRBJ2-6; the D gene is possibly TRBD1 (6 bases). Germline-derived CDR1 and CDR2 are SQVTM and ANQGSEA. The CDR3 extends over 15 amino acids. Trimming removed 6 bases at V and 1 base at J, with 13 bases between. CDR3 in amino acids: CSVGAQRSGANVLTF. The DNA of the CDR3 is TGCAGCGTGGGGGCGCAACGGTCTGGGGCCAACGTCCTGACTTTC.

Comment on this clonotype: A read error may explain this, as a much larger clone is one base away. The CDR3 DNA is TGTACCATCAGTGATTCAGATTCACCCCTCCACTTT. This gives the protein CTISDSDSPLHF. The V and J genes are TRBV10-3 and TRBJ1-6; D is unresolved. Germline assignment: CDR1 ENHRY and CDR2 SYGVKD. This CDR3 region has 12 residues.

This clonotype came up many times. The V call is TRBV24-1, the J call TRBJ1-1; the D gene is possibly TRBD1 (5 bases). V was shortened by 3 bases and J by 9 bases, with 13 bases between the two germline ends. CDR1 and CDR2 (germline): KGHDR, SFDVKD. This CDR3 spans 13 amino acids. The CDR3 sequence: CATSDPGTRKAFF. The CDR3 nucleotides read TGTGCCACCAGTGATCCGGGGACCCGCAAAGCTTTCTTT.

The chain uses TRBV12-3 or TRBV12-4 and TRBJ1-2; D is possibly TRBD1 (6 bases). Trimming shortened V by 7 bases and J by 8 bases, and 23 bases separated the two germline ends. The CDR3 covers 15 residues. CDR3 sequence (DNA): TGTGCCAGCACCCACCGGGGTGGGGGGGCTGGCGGCTACACCTTC. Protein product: CASTHRGGGAGGYTF.

The CDR3 DNA reads as TGTGCCAGCAGCTTCAACGGACAGGGGAACACCGGGGAGCTGTTTTTT. It translates to CASSFNGQGNTGELFF. V gene TRBV7-3 combines with J gene TRBJ2-2; 8 bases match TRBD1. After removal of 3 bases from V and 1 base from J, the junction contained 4 bases not matched to a gene. The CDR3 is 16 residues long. Germline CDR1 is SGHTA and CDR2 is FQGTGA.

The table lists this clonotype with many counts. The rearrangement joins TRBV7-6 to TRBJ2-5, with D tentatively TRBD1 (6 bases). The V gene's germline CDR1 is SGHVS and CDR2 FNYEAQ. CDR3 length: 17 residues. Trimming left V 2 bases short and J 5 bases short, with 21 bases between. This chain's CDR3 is CASSLPLDSPDRETQYF. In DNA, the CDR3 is TGTGCCAGCAGCTTACCCCTGGACAGCCCCGATAGGGAGACCCAGTACTTC.

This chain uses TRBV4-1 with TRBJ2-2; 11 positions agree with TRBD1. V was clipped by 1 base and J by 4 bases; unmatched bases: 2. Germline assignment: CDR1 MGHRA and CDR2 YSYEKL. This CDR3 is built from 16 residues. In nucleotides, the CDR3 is TGCGCCAGCAGCCAAGGGACAGGGGGCAGCACCGGGGAGCTGTTTTTT. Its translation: CASSQGTGGSTGELFF.